What follows are 13 T cell receptor beta chains derived from one specimen sequenced in a study of PD-1 blockade in mismatch repair-deficient tumors. Data came from immunoSEQ multiplex PCR; TCRdb stores just in-frame clones and leaves some out. The repertoire has about 9,800 clones, about 86% of them found once; the top ten carry approximately 20%. The sample's time point: 10-day in vitro stimulation with candidate neoantigen peptide 2. What these receptors recognize is not known. This material consisted of cells cultured in vitro, taken from a patient treated with pembrolizumab. These TCRs come from an adult with mismatch repair-deficient cancer.

The gene calls are TRBV6-5 and TRBJ2-7; 7 nucleotides line up with TRBD1. The germline V gene has CDR1 MNHEY and CDR2 SVGAGI. Losses at the gene ends were 2 bases for V and 3 bases for J; bases not matched to a gene: 7. The CDR3 consists of 15 residues. This CDR3 is CASSYGAGTDYEQYF. Here the CDR3 DNA reads TGTGCCAGCAGTTACGGAGCCGGGACAGACTACGAGCAGTACTTC.

V is TRBV9 and J is TRBJ1-2, with D possibly matching TRBD1 (5 bases). The CDR3 consists of 12 residues. Germline CDR1 SGDLS, CDR2 YYNGEE. V dropped 4 bases and J dropped 8 bases, with 12 bases sitting between them. In nucleotides, the CDR3 is TGTGCCAGCAGCCCAGACACAGGCGGCTACACCTTC. As protein: CASSPDTGGYTF. The whole variable domain, filled in from reference TRBV9 and TRBJ1-2, reads DSGVTQTPKHLITATGQRVTLRCSPRSGDLSVYWYQQSLDQGLQFLIQYYNGEERAKGNILERFSAQQFPDLHSELNLSSLELGDSALYFCASSPDTGGYTFGSGTRLTVV.

V gene TRBV7-9 combines with J gene TRBJ2-1, with D perhaps TRBD1 (5 bases). CDR1 is SEHNR, CDR2 FQNEAQ, per germline (reference sequence). The V end was cut by 5 bases, the J end by 3 bases, with 17 bases between. The CDR3 loop spans 16 amino acids. CDR3 region: CASSLMAGHLYNEQFF. CDR3 DNA sequence: TGTGCCAGCAGCCTGATGGCAGGACACCTCTACAATGAGCAGTTCTTC.

The chain has TRBV4-1 and TRBJ2-7, with D possibly being TRBD2 (6 bases). The CDR3 length is 15 residues. Germline CDR1 MGHRA, CDR2 YSYEKL. V was pared by 0 bases and J by 0 bases, with 9 bases between. The CDR3, as DNA: TGCGCCAGCAGCCAAGATCGGGACTTCTCCTACGAGCAGTACTTC. The encoded protein is CASSQDRDFSYEQYF.

The rearrangement joins TRBV2 to TRBJ1-2; a possible D gene is TRBD1 (5 bases). The germline V gene has CDR1 SNHLY and CDR2 FYNNEI. The length of the CDR3 is 14 residues. Trimming removed 7 bases from V and 2 bases from J, with 14 bases in between. The CDR3 bases are TGTGCCAGCATAAAGGGACGGATAAACTATGGCTACACCTTC. It is translated as CASIKGRINYGYTF.

The V gene is TRBV2, the J gene TRBJ2-2; D tentatively fits TRBD1 or TRBD2 (5 bases each). CDR1 and CDR2 from the germline V gene are SNHLY and FYNNEI. This CDR3 region has 18 residues. The V end was cut by 4 bases, the J end by 3 bases, with 21 bases between. Written as DNA, the CDR3 is TGTGCCAGCAGTGTCGTTTATTCGTGGCAGGGAGACACCGGGGAGCTGTTTTTT. Translated, it gives CASSVVYSWQGDTGELFF.

V and J are TRBV29-1 and TRBJ2-1; D unresolved. The length of the CDR3 is 14 residues. Trimming pared 0 bases from V and 6 bases from J, leaving 12 bases between. Germline V gives CDR1 SQVTM, CDR2 ANQGSEA. CDR3: CSVEEVLPPNEQFF. DNA of the CDR3: TGCAGCGTTGAAGAAGTCCTCCCACCCAATGAGCAGTTCTTC.

The count of this clone is one. CDR3 residues: CASSLLGSNQPQHF. The CDR3 coding sequence is TGTGCCAGCAGTTTATTGGGGAGCAATCAGCCCCAGCATTTT. The chain has TRBV27 and TRBJ1-5; D gene unclear. With 1 base removed from V and 1 base from J, the gap between germline ends came to 5 bases. This CDR3 comprises 14 residues. Germline V gives CDR1 MNHEY, CDR2 SMNVEV (reference sequence).

This clone was seen only once. J is TRBJ2-1 and V is TRBV2; unclear D gene. The CDR3 contains 10 residues. The germline CDR1 and CDR2 sequences are SNHLY and FYNNEI. V was shortened by 4 bases and J by 10 bases, with 5 bases between the two germline ends. The CDR3 loop reads CASSGVEQFF. CDR3 bases: TGTGCCAGCAGTGGGGTAGAGCAGTTCTTC.

This clone was seen just once. This sequence joins TRBV7-3 and TRBJ2-1; D possibly uses TRBD1 or TRBD2 (5 bases each). Germline lookup yields CDR1 SGHTA and CDR2 FQGTGA. V shed 2 bases and J shed 10 bases, with 9 bases lying between them. The CDR3 runs to 12 residues. The CDR3: CASSLWGTEQFF. CDR3 coding DNA: TGTGCCAGCAGCTTATGGGGGACCGAGCAGTTCTTC.

The V gene is TRBV7-3, the J gene TRBJ2-5, with TRBD2 matching over 7 bases. Per germline, CDR1 SGHTA and CDR2 FQGTGA. This CDR3 has 15 residues. Unmatched junction bases numbered 8, after V lost 2 bases and J lost 5 bases. The CDR3 bases are TGTGCCAGCAGCTTATCAGGTCCCGGGGGGGAGACCCAGTACTTC. Protein: CASSLSGPGGETQYF.

The chain is built from TRBV5-6 and TRBJ2-1; 9 nucleotides agree with TRBD2. Trimming removed 2 bases from V and 8 bases from J; junction bases left unmatched: 5. CDR1 and CDR2 from the germline V gene are SGHDT and YYEEEE. CDR3 size: 14 residues. The CDR3 is CASSFPRTSDEQFF. CDR3 in DNA: TGTGCCAGCAGCTTCCCTCGGACTAGCGATGAGCAGTTCTTC.

This sequence joins TRBV2 and TRBJ1-4; D is undetermined. CDR3 length: 16 residues. V lost 0 bases, J lost 8 bases, and 16 bases lay in between. CDR1 SNHLY and CDR2 FYNNEI come from the germline V gene. CDR3 sequence (DNA): TGTGCCAGCAGTGAAGCGCTTCCGCGGGTAGGGGAAAAACTGTTTTTT. The encoded protein is CASSEALPRVGEKLFF.